A selection of T cell receptor beta chains follows, all from one sample in a study of shared clonotypes between healthy human individuals. The table came from immunoSEQ multiplex PCR; TCRdb's copy has only in-frame clones and leaves some out. The table lists 2 million to 2.5 million clones, over 85% of them singletons. Sequencing was performed on naive CD8+ T cells sorted from blood. The receptors come from a man in his late teens or twenties in good health. Each CDR3 is given with its conserved first and last residue. D genes are given only for firm matches. The size entry is marked missing in some rows and otherwise reads once, few, many or a size class.

-,TRBJ1-5,TRBD1,TRBV5-8,TGTGCCAGCAGCTTCACAGGGGTCAATCAGCCCCAGCATTTT,CASSFTGVNQPQHF
-,TRBJ1-2,-,TRBV7-8,TGTGCCAGCAGCGAGGCCACTAACTATGGCTACACCTTC,CASSEATNYGYTF
-,TRBJ2-4,-,TRBV27,TGTGCCAGCAGTTTACTCGGGGGATCCAAAAACATTCAGTACTTC,CASSLLGGSKNIQYF
-,TRBJ2-7,-,TRBV4-1,TGCGCCAGCAGCCAAGATCCGGGCAACTCCTACGAGCAGTACTTC,CASSQDPGNSYEQYF
-,TRBJ2-3,-,TRBV30,TGTGCCTGGTCGGGATTCGATAGCACAGATACGCAGTATTTT,CAWSGFDSTDTQYF
few,TRBJ2-7,-,TRBV28,TGTGCCAGCAGTTTGGGGCACCACTCCTACGAGCAGTACTTC,CASSLGHHSYEQYF
-,TRBJ2-1,-,TRBV13,TGTGCCAGCAGCTACGACAATGAGCAGTTCTTC,CASSYDNEQFF
-,TRBJ1-4,-,TRBV27,TGTGCCAGCAGTATACACGGGAAACTGTTTTTT,CASSIHGKLFF
-,TRBJ2-7,TRBD1,TRBV7-9,TGTGCCAGCAGCCTTAGTACAGGGGAAACCTACGAGCAGTACTTC,CASSLSTGETYEQYF
-,TRBJ1-2,TRBD1,TRBV5-6,TGTGCCAGCAGCTTTTCGACAGGGAACAGGATGGGCTACACCTTC,CASSFSTGNRMGYTF
once,TRBJ2-3,-,TRBV5-8,TGTGCCAGCAGCTTCGTTGGGTTCGTGGATTCCATAGATACGCAGTATTTT,CASSFVGFVDSIDTQYF
-,TRBJ2-2,-,TRBV9,TGTGCCAGCAGCGTAGAGGGCACCGGGGAGCTGTTTTTT,CASSVEGTGELFF
-,TRBJ2-7,TRBD2,TRBV27,TGTGCCAGCAGTTTTGGGGAGGGGGAGCAGTACTTC,CASSFGEGEQYF
-,TRBJ2-5,TRBD2,TRBV6-6,TGTGCCAGCAGTTATAGGTCTAGCGGGAGTCGGGAGACCCAGTACTTC,CASSYRSSGSRETQYF
-,TRBJ2-7,-,TRBV11-2,TGTGCCAGCAGCTCCGCCTCGGACGAGCAGTACTTC,CASSSASDEQYF
-,TRBJ2-3,-,TRBV5-8,TGTGCCAGCAGCTTGGGCGAGGCGAGCACAGATACGCAGTATTTT,CASSLGEASTDTQYF
once,TRBJ2-7,-,TRBV9,TGTGCCAGCAGCGTAGAAGCGCGTGCCGAGCAGTACTTC,CASSVEARAEQYF
-,TRBJ2-2,-,TRBV12-5,TGTGCTAGTGGCCCCAGGATAACCGGGGAGCTGTTTTTT,CASGPRITGELFF
-,TRBJ2-7,-,TRBV19,TGTGCCAGTAGTATACTGTGGACTCAATACTCCTACGAGCAGTACTTC,CASSILWTQYSYEQYF
-,TRBJ2-1,-,TRBV9,TGTGCCAGCAGCGCAGCCGAGGGGCCCTACAATGAGCAGTTCTTC,CASSAAEGPYNEQFF
-,TRBJ2-3,-,TRBV7-8,TGTGCCAGCAGCTTAGGGCCAGATACGCAGTATTTT,CASSLGPDTQYF
once,TRBJ2-7,TRBD1,TRBV5-1,TGCGCCAGCAGCGACCGGGACAGTGGTCACGAGCAGTACTTC,CASSDRDSGHEQYF
-,TRBJ2-5,-,TRBV18,TGTGCCAGCCCCTCAGGGATCGGAGAGACCCAGTACTTC,CASPSGIGETQYF
-,TRBJ2-7,-,TRBV14,TGTGCCAGCAGCCAGTACAGTTCTCTCGGCTACGAGCAGTACTTC,CASSQYSSLGYEQYF
-,TRBJ2-7,TRBD1,TRBV14,TGTGCCAGCAGCCAAGGACAGGGGGCTTACGAGCAGTACTTC,CASSQGQGAYEQYF
-,TRBJ1-1,-,TRBV30,TGTGCCTGGAATGGGGAGAACACTGAAGCTTTCTTT,CAWNGENTEAFF
-,TRBJ1-2,TRBD1,TRBV7-7,TGTGCTAGCAGCCCCGACAGGGTAGAGGACGGCTACACCTTC,CASSPDRVEDGYTF
-,TRBJ1-4,-,TRBV9,TGTGCCAGCAAGGGGCAGGGAAATGAAAAACTGTTTTTT,CASKGQGNEKLFF
-,TRBJ1-5,-,TRBV7-8,TGTGCCAGCAGCTTAATGGGGGGTGATCAGCCCCAGCATTTT,CASSLMGGDQPQHF
-,TRBJ2-7,-,TRBV7-9,TGTGCCAGCAGCCCCACCGGATACGAGCAGTACTTC,CASSPTGYEQYF
-,TRBJ2-5,TRBD2,TRBV4-1,TGCGCCAGCAGCCAGTTAGGGACTACAGACACCCAGTACTTC,CASSQLGTTDTQYF
-,TRBJ2-1,-,TRBV27,TGTGCCAGCAGTCTCCGTAACGGGCGGAACAATGAGCAGTTCTTC,CASSLRNGRNNEQFF
-,TRBJ2-1,-,TRBV18,TGTGCCAGCTCACCATCGGGCTCCTACAATGAGCAGTTCTTC,CASSPSGSYNEQFF
-,TRBJ2-1,TRBD2,TRBV6-5,TGTGCCAGCAGTTACTCGCCGGGGGGGCGTAATGAGCAGTTCTTC,CASSYSPGGRNEQFF
-,TRBJ1-2,-,TRBV27,TGTGCCAGCAGTCCCCAGGGAGGTGTCGGCTACACCTTC,CASSPQGGVGYTF
-,TRBJ1-6,-,TRBV21-1,TGTGCCAGCAGATTACCGTCACCCCTCCACTTT,CASRLPSPLHF
-,TRBJ2-5,-,TRBV7-9,TGTGCCAGCAGCTCACGACTATCCCAAGAGACCCAGTACTTC,CASSSRLSQETQYF
-,TRBJ1-1,TRBD1,TRBV5-1,TGCGCCAGCAGCTTGAGACAGGGGTTAGGTGAAGCTTTCTTT,CASSLRQGLGEAFF
-,TRBJ1-5,TRBD1,TRBV7-2,TGTGCCAGCAGCTTATTGAGCACAGGGGGGTGGCCCCAGCATTTT,CASSLLSTGGWPQHF
-,TRBJ2-1,TRBD2,TRBV10-1,TGCGCCAGCAGCCCTGGGGGGGAGGGCCGAGACAATGAGCAGTTCTTC,CASSPGGEGRDNEQFF
-,TRBJ2-1,-,TRBV27,TGTGCCAGCAGCCCATATGAGGGATACAATGAGCAGTTCTTC,CASSPYEGYNEQFF
-,TRBJ2-7,TRBD2,TRBV13,TGTGCCAGCAGCTTAGGAAGCGGGGCGGGCTACGAGCAGTACTTC,CASSLGSGAGYEQYF
-,TRBJ2-7,-,TRBV11-2,TGTGCCAGCAGCTTAGATTTTAGAGGAATCTCCTACGAGCAGTACTTC,CASSLDFRGISYEQYF
-,TRBJ2-1,TRBD2,TRBV5-6,TGTGCCAGCAGCCCGGGACTATCCACCACCTACAATGAGCAGTTCTTC,CASSPGLSTTYNEQFF
-,TRBJ2-5,-,TRBV9,TGTGCCAGCAGCCCCCGAGATTGGGGGCTAGGAGAGACCCAGTACTTC,CASSPRDWGLGETQYF
-,TRBJ1-1,-,TRBV7-9,TGTGCCAGCAGCTTAACGGCCGGACAGCTTGAAGCTTTCTTT,CASSLTAGQLEAFF
once,TRBJ1-4,TRBD1,TRBV7-9,TGTGCCAGCAGCTGGGAACAGGGGGCACTTGAAAAACTGTTTTTT,CASSWEQGALEKLFF
-,TRBJ1-1,-,TRBV6-5,TGTGCCAGCAGTTACTCCGTCATGAACACTGAAGCTTTCTTT,CASSYSVMNTEAFF
-,TRBJ2-5,-,TRBV7-6,TGTGCCAGCAGCTTACATTACCAAGAGACCCAGTACTTC,CASSLHYQETQYF
-,TRBJ2-3,-,TRBV4-1,TGCGCCAGCAGCCAAGAAGGAACAGATACGCAGTATTTT,CASSQEGTDTQYF